This T cell receptor beta chain was recovered during a study of tumor-infiltrating lymphocytes in primary liver carcinoma. Findings and caveats of the study: Blood fell significantly below tumors in its top-250-clone fraction (p = 0.039).

RNA and DNA were co-extracted from around 18-30 mg of unsorted bulk tissue. Tumor regions sampled: superior, inferior, left, right poles, and centre. CDR1 is SGHAT, CDR2 FQNNGV, per germline. This CDR3 region has 16 residues. Trimming cost V 3 bases and J 8 bases; bases outside gene matches: 13. A note on this clonotype: What it binds is unknown.

Starting material of about 450 ng total RNA yielded TCR beta cDNA via a constant-region primer. Three nested multiplex PCR rounds, a slightly modified ARM-PCR method, built the TCR beta libraries. Rounds one and two of PCR, each of approximately 11 cycles, were primed with TRBV1-TRBV30 forward primers and a C-beta reverse primer. TCRdb re-called the multiplex PCR reads with MiXCR, one entry per CDR3 protein. The sample has some 94,000 distinct CDR3 sequences; around three quarters are singletons. The origin of this receptor is a woman in her sixties or seventies with primary liver carcinoma and hepatitis B virus infection. What was sequenced was liver tumor tissue from sampling region 5. This sample's subset: tumor region T5, tumor centre. The chain employs TRBV11-2 and TRBJ2-1; 7 bases agree with TRBD2. CDR3 DNA sequence: TGTGCCAGCAGCTTCTCTAGAGGACTAGTGGGATATGAGCAGTTCTTC. This translates into CASSFSRGLVGYEQFF.